A single sample gave rise to the 19 T cell receptor beta chains below, sequenced in a study of cytomegalovirus exposure and HLA in healthy donors. Use of 60 Vbeta and 13 Jbeta primers characterized the PCR. Assay: immunoSEQ multiplex PCR; the TCRdb copy retains only in-frame clones and omits some. The table lists roughly 160,000 clones, about 80% of them singletons. Material for sequencing was PBMCs. These receptors were taken from a man aged 45-65 years in good health and CMV-seropositive.

The chain links TRBV10-2 to TRBJ1-3; a weak D match, TRBD1 (6 bases). This CDR3 is built from 13 residues. Germline V CDR1 and CDR2: WSHSY, SAAADI. Between the trimmed V and J ends, which lost 8 bases and 0 bases, there was a span of 8 bases. CDR3 protein: CASRGGSGNTIYF. CDR3 DNA: TGCGCCAGCCGAGGGGGCTCTGGAAACACCATATATTTT.

The chain has TRBV28 and TRBJ2-3; 7 bases are shared with TRBD2. J gave up 0 bases and V 6 bases, and 9 bases lay outside the gene matches. The CDR3 is 16 amino acids. In germline, CDR1 is MDHEN, CDR2 SYDVKM. CDR3 residues: CASRKGLVFSTDTQYF. The CDR3 nucleotides read TGTGCCAGCAGAAAAGGACTAGTTTTCAGCACAGATACGCAGTATTTT.

The chain has TRBV28 and TRBJ2-7, with D perhaps matching TRBD1 (6 bases). CDR3 length: 12 amino acids. Trimming took 3 bases from V and 8 from J, leaving 11 bases between them. Germline assignment: CDR1 MDHEN and CDR2 SYDVKM. The CDR3 bases are TGTGCCAGCAGTTTTCAACAGGGTCAGCAGTACGTC. Residues: CASSFQQGQQYV.

This chain joins TRBV7-3 and TRBJ1-2; 9 bases fit TRBD1. There are 17 residues in the CDR3. Trimming removed 5 bases from V and 4 bases from J; junction bases left unmatched: 14. Germline CDR1 SGHTA, CDR2 FQGTGA. This CDR3 reads CASSLGTGTRLFYGYTF. The CDR3 DNA sequence: TGTGCCAGCAGCCTAGGGACAGGGACCCGACTTTTCTATGGCTACACCTTC.

The chain carries TRBV6-6 and TRBJ2-7, with TRBD2 as a possible D gene (6 bases). Germline V gene lookup returns CDR1 MNHNY and CDR2 SVGAGI (reference sequence). V was cut by 6 bases and J by 2 bases, with 17 bases left in between. This CDR3 is built from 15 residues. The CDR3 spells CASSRGTGSAYEQYF. Written as DNA, the CDR3 is TGTGCCAGCAGCCGGGGGACGGGGAGCGCCTACGAGCAGTACTTC.

A few counts support this clone. CDR3 nucleotides: TGTGCCAGCAGCCCGTCTAGCGGGGACCTCCAAGAGACCCAGTACTTC. This sequence encodes CASSPSSGDLQETQYF. J is TRBJ2-5 and V is TRBV27; 9 bases are a match to TRBD2. Trimming at V came to 6 bases and at J to 1 base, leaving 9 bases not matched to a gene. The CDR3 has 16 residues. Germline V gene sequence: CDR1 MNHEY, CDR2 SMNVEV (reference sequence).

There are a few counts of this clone. V usage is TRBV6-4 and J usage is TRBJ1-5, with D perhaps matching TRBD1 (6 bases). The CDR3 sequence is 15 residues long. Germline V CDR1 and CDR2: MRHNA, SNTAGT. V lost 6 bases and J lost 2, with 14 bases in between. CDR3 sequence: CASRWCRGCNQPQHF. Written as DNA, the CDR3 is TGTGCCAGCAGGTGGTGTAGGGGGTGCAATCAGCCCCAGCATTTT.

This sequence joins TRBV5-6 and TRBJ2-1, with 13 bases matching TRBD2. V lost 4 bases and J lost 5; bases outside the gene matches: 3. Germline V gene data show CDR1 as SGHDT and CDR2 as YYEEEE. This CDR3 region has 15 residues. The CDR3 sequence: CASSPGTSGDNEQFF. The CDR3 DNA sequence: TGTGCCAGCAGCCCCGGGACTAGCGGGGACAATGAGCAGTTCTTC.

The CDR3 is CSFTGTSGVNEQFF. CDR3 sequence (DNA): TGCAGCTTCACCGGGACTAGCGGGGTGAATGAGCAGTTCTTC. V gene TRBV29-1 combines with J gene TRBJ2-1, with TRBD2 matching 13 bases. The CDR3 runs to 14 residues. V dropped 8 bases and J dropped 7; count of bases not matched to a gene: 8. CDR1 and CDR2 from the germline V gene are SQVTM and ANQGSEA.

The genes are TRBV4-3 and TRBJ1-4; possible D gene TRBD1, 5 bases. The CDR3 sequence is 14 residues long. Germline V gene lookup returns CDR1 LGHNA and CDR2 YSLEER. V was trimmed by 1 base and J by 10 bases, leaving 13 bases between them. DNA for the CDR3: TGCGCCAGCAGCCAAGCCCTCGACCAGGGAAAACTGTTTTTT. This sequence encodes CASSQALDQGKLFF.

This sequence joins TRBV19 and TRBJ1-1; TRBD1 might be the D (6 bases). Per the germline V gene, CDR1 is LNHDA and CDR2 is SQIVND (reference sequence). V gave up 6 bases and J gave up 6 bases, with 14 bases separating them. The CDR3 extends over 13 amino acids. CDR3 sequence (DNA): TGTGCCAGTAGGGTGGCGGGGGGGCCTGAAGCTTTCTTT. Translating it yields CASRVAGGPEAFF.

This chain connects TRBV25-1 to TRBJ1-4; D is unresolved. The V and J ends lost 6 bases and 7 bases respectively, with 12 bases between them. The germline gives CDR1 MGHDK, CDR2 SYGVNS. CDR3 length equals 13 residues. In nucleotides, the CDR3 is TGTGCCAGCAGGACTAATGACGCTGAAAAACTGTTTTTT. Its translation: CASRTNDAEKLFF.

This clone turned up a few times. The chain recombines TRBV5-6 with TRBJ2-5; D is unresolved. The CDR3 is 13 residues long. The V end was cut by 2 bases, the J end by 4 bases, with 9 bases between. Looked up from germline, CDR1 is SGHDT and CDR2 is YYEEEE. The CDR3 DNA reads as TGTGCCAGCAGCTTTGATTCAGGAGAGACCCAGTACTTC. Amino acids: CASSFDSGETQYF. Supplemented by reference TRBV5-6 and TRBJ2-5, the full variable domain reads DAGVTQSPTHLIKTRGQQVTLRCSPKSGHDTVSWYQQALGQGPQFIFQYYEEEERQRGNFPDRFSGHQFPNYSSELNVNALLLGDSALYLCASSFDSGETQYFGPGTRLLVL.

The count of this clone is one. The J gene is TRBJ1-6, the V gene TRBV27; weak D call: TRBD1 (6 bases). The V and J ends lost 2 bases and 7 bases respectively, with 6 bases between them. This CDR3 is 13 amino acids long. CDR1 and CDR2 from the germline V gene are MNHEY and SMNVEV (reference sequence). The CDR3 nucleotides read TGTGCCAGCAGTTTAGGACAGAATTCACCCCTCCACTTT. It specifies CASSLGQNSPLHF.

This chain connects TRBV7-9 to TRBJ1-5; D is ambiguous. The CDR3 totals 15 residues. V lost 8 bases and J 0 bases, leaving 14 bases between the germline ends. CDR1 is SEHNR and CDR2 is FQNEAQ in the germline V gene (reference sequence). The CDR3 spells CASAKESNSNQPQHF. CDR3 coding DNA: TGTGCCAGCGCTAAAGAGAGTAATAGCAATCAGCCCCAGCATTTT.

The chain joins TRBV2 to TRBJ1-2; a weak D match, TRBD1 (5 bases). CDR3 length equals 14 residues. The ends were cut back, 7 bases at V and 2 bases at J, with 14 bases in the middle. The germline CDR1 and CDR2 sequences are SNHLY and FYNNEI. The CDR3 is CASNRRSPNYGYTF. In DNA form, the CDR3 reads TGTGCCAGCAACAGGCGGTCCCCCAACTATGGCTACACCTTC. The complete variable domain, with remaining parts taken from reference TRBV2 and TRBJ1-2, reads EPEVTQTPSHQVTQMGQEVILRCVPISNHLYFYWYRQILGQKVEFLVSFYNNEISEKSEIFDDQFSVERPDGSNFTLKIRSTKLEDSAMYFCASNRRSPNYGYTFGSGTRLTVV.

The V and J genes are TRBV9 and TRBJ1-2, with no clear D. This CDR3 comprises 12 residues. Germline values: CDR1 SGDLS, CDR2 YYNGEE. V was trimmed by 0 bases and J by 8 bases, leaving 8 bases between them. CDR3 sequence: CASSVEAAGYTF. The CDR3 nucleotides read TGTGCCAGCAGCGTAGAGGCGGCCGGCTACACCTTC.

The V and J genes are TRBV9 and TRBJ1-4; D might be TRBD1 (6 bases). This CDR3 has 15 amino acids. Trimming pared 3 bases from V and 1 base from J, leaving 10 bases between. The germline V gene has CDR1 SGDLS and CDR2 YYNGEE. The CDR3 reads CASSGLTGTNEKLFF. Written as DNA, the CDR3 is TGTGCCAGCAGCGGACTGACAGGAACTAATGAAAAACTGTTTTTT. The variable domain in full, with the rest retrieved from reference TRBV9 and TRBJ1-4, is DSGVTQTPKHLITATGQRVTLRCSPRSGDLSVYWYQQSLDQGLQFLIQYYNGEERAKGNILERFSAQQFPDLHSELNLSSLELGDSALYFCASSGLTGTNEKLFFGSGTQLSVL.

The chain has TRBV7-9 and TRBJ2-3; the D is unclear. The CDR3 consists of 15 residues. Trimming removed 4 bases at V and 3 bases at J, with 14 bases between. CDR1 is SEHNR, CDR2 FQNEAQ, per germline (reference sequence). CDR3 DNA: TGTGCCAGCAGCTCCCCCTTTTGGGCAACAGATACGCAGTATTTT. Its protein product is CASSSPFWATDTQYF.